These 9 T cell receptor beta chains were all obtained from the same sample, sequenced in a study of beta chain features in type 1 diabetes. Expressed TCRB transcripts were sequenced because the entire RNA isolate underwent reverse transcription. Some clones are missing from TCRdb's copy, which holds only in-frame ones; the method was immunoSEQ multiplex PCR. The sample lists about 180,000 clones, 10% to 15% seen once, with 0.62% in the top ten. Sequencing used central memory CD4+ T cells from blood. All receptors come from a woman in her late teens or twenties in good health.

This clone occurred a few times. This chain links TRBV5-1 with TRBJ1-2; TRBD1 matches 9 bases. Germline V lookup: CDR1 SGHRS, CDR2 YFSETQ. V shed 6 bases, J shed 2 bases, and the junction held 11 bases outside the gene matches. The CDR3 covers 16 residues. CDR3 sequence reads: CASTLGSTGGNYGYTF. CDR3 sequence (DNA): TGCGCCAGCACCCTGGGATCTACAGGGGGCAACTATGGCTACACCTTC.

The chain couples TRBV9 to TRBJ2-1, with 8 positions matching TRBD1. Per the germline V gene, CDR1 is SGDLS and CDR2 is YYNGEE. The CDR3 sequence is 15 residues long. Trimming cost V 0 bases and J 4 bases; bases outside gene matches: 3. CDR3 protein: CASSVAQGAYNEQFF. The CDR3 nucleotides are TGTGCCAGCAGCGTAGCTCAGGGGGCTTACAATGAGCAGTTCTTC.

This clone was counted between two and nine times. The chain combines TRBV30 with TRBJ1-2; 7 bases are shared with TRBD1. Per the germline V gene, CDR1 is GTSNPN and CDR2 is SVGIG (reference sequence). The CDR3 runs 12 residues. V lost 2 bases, J lost 6 bases, and 3 bases stayed unmatched. The chain's CDR3 is CAWSKTGNGYTF. The CDR3, as DNA: TGTGCCTGGAGTAAGACAGGGAATGGCTACACCTTC.

The rearrangement joins TRBV6-4 to TRBJ2-1; 9 positions agree with TRBD1. The trim removed 5 bases at V and 7 bases at J, leaving 12 bases unmatched. The CDR3 has 16 amino acids. Germline V gene data show CDR1 as MRHNA and CDR2 as SNTAGT. This CDR3 is CASSQGDRGKRNEQFF. CDR3 sequence (DNA): TGTGCCAGCAGTCAGGGAGACAGGGGGAAAAGAAATGAGCAGTTCTTC.

The chain combines TRBV5-1 with TRBJ2-7, with D possibly TRBD1 on 6 matching bases. Trimming removed 0 bases from V and 0 bases from J, with 13 bases in between. Germline V CDR1 and CDR2: SGHRS, YFSETQ. CDR3 length: 16 amino acids. The CDR3 DNA is TGCGCCAGCAGCTTGGGTGGGACACAAAGCTCCTACGAGCAGTACTTC. Translating gives CASSLGGTQSSYEQYF.

The chain uses TRBV2 and TRBJ2-7, with 9 bases fitting TRBD1. The CDR3 is 14 residues long. J gave up 4 bases and V 7 bases, and 8 bases lay outside the gene matches. Per the germline V gene, CDR1 is SNHLY and CDR2 is FYNNEI. The DNA for the CDR3 is TGTGCCAGCACCTTGGACAGGGGACGATACGAGCAGTACTTC. Amino acids: CASTLDRGRYEQYF.

The gene calls are TRBV30 and TRBJ2-7, with 12 positions matching TRBD1. V lost 5 bases, J lost 5 bases, and 16 bases stayed unmatched. CDR3 length: 17 residues. Germline-derived CDR1 and CDR2 are GTSNPN and SVGIG (reference sequence). CDR3 sequence reads: CAWAGTGGFLGLDEQYF. The CDR3 DNA sequence: TGTGCCTGGGCCGGGACAGGGGGCTTCCTTGGGCTCGACGAGCAGTACTTC.

The chain employs TRBV6-5 and TRBJ2-7; 9 bases map to TRBD1. This CDR3 region has 15 residues. The V and J ends lost 4 bases and 2 bases, in that order; junction bases with no gene match: 6. Per germline, CDR1 MNHEY and CDR2 SVGAGI. CDR3 bases: TGTGCCAGCAGTTCCCCCGGGACAGGGACCTACGAGCAGTACTTC. Amino acid sequence: CASSSPGTGTYEQYF.

This clone was recorded a few times. The rearrangement uses TRBV30 and TRBJ1-1; D gene unclear. This CDR3 has 14 residues. Germline CDR1 GTSNPN, CDR2 SVGIG (reference sequence). V was pared by 2 bases and J by 0 bases, with 10 bases between. CDR3 sequence: CAWSPRGVNTEAFF. Written as DNA, the CDR3 is TGTGCCTGGAGTCCCCGAGGTGTGAACACTGAAGCTTTCTTT.